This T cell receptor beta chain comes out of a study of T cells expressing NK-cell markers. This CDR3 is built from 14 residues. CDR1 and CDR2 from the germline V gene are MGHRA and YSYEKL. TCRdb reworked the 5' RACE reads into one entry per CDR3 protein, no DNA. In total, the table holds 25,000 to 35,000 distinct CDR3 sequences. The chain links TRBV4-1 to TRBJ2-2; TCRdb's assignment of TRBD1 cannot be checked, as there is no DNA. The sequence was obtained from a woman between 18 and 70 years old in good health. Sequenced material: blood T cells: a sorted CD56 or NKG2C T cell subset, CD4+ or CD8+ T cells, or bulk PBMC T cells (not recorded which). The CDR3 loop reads CASSPRVGTGELFF.